The 16 T cell receptor beta chains below come from one sample, sequenced in a study of T cells after posttransplantation cyclophosphamide (dated by TCRdb to 2016 to 2017). Libraries were built with the immunoSEQ multiplex PCR assay. TCRdb holds this immuneACCESS table with in-frame rearrangements only. Some clones are missing; in checked studies, unresolved V genes explain under half, and the rest has no known cause. In all, the sample holds 30,000 or so clones, and about 90% of those were seen once. More than 13% of the sample comes from the top ten. The specimen sequenced was PBMCs. The receptors shown here come from a woman in her thirties or forties with a blood cancer, CMV-positive, and with a related stem cell donor.

The CDR3 here is CASSYSYRHEQFF. DNA for the CDR3: TGTGCCAGCAGTTACTCTTACAGACATGAGCAGTTCTTC. The chain links TRBV6-5 to TRBJ2-1; D gene unclear. The CDR3 runs to 13 residues. Germline V gene lookup returns CDR1 MNHEY and CDR2 SVGAGI. V lost 0 bases and J lost 8, with 8 bases in between.

In regard to this clone: This same CDR3 is encoded by further DNA sequences in the sample. V usage is TRBV28 and J usage is TRBJ1-2; 7 positions match TRBD1. CDR1 and CDR2 from the germline V gene are MDHEN and SYDVKM. CDR3 length: 15 residues. The V segment lost 3 bases and the J segment 8 bases; nucleotides outside the gene matches: 12. As DNA, the CDR3 is TGTGCCAGCAGTTTGCCCCCCAGGGGGACTTACGGCTACACCTTC. Translating it yields CASSLPPRGTYGYTF.

The chain has TRBV2 and TRBJ2-2, with 7 bases lining up with TRBD1. The length of the CDR3 is 16 residues. In germline, CDR1 is SNHLY, CDR2 FYNNEI. V shed 2 bases, J shed 1 base, and the junction held 4 bases outside the gene matches. The DNA of the CDR3 is TGTGCCAGCAGTGAATTGCGACAGGGGAACACCGGGGAGCTGTTTTTT. This gives the protein CASSELRQGNTGELFF.

This rearrangement joins TRBV29-1 to TRBJ2-7, with unresolved D. The CDR3 length is 13 residues. The V gene lost 0 bases and the J gene lost 0 bases, with 6 bases spanning the gap. Germline values: CDR1 SQVTM, CDR2 ANQGSEA. CDR3 amino acids: CSVEEDNSYEQYF. Here the CDR3 DNA reads TGCAGCGTTGAAGAAGACAACTCCTACGAGCAGTACTTC.

J is TRBJ2-2 and V is TRBV2; TRBD2 aligns across 13 bases. CDR1 is SNHLY, CDR2 FYNNEI, per germline. The CDR3 loop spans 16 amino acids. V lost 6 bases to trimming and J lost 4 bases; unmatched junction nucleotides: 5. Here the CDR3 reads CASRGTSGAFTGELFF. The CDR3 DNA reads as TGTGCCAGCAGGGGGACTAGCGGGGCATTCACCGGGGAGCTGTTTTTT.

The J gene is TRBJ1-2, the V gene TRBV2, with D possibly being TRBD1 (5 bases). With 3 bases removed from V and 4 bases from J, the gap between germline ends came to 9 bases. The germline gives CDR1 SNHLY, CDR2 FYNNEI. This CDR3 comprises 13 residues. The CDR3 reads CASSDRVGYGYTF. The CDR3, as DNA: TGTGCCAGCAGTGACAGGGTTGGCTATGGCTACACCTTC.

J is TRBJ2-7 and V is TRBV5-1; unclear D gene. This CDR3 is 12 amino acids long. V lost 0 bases, J lost 6 bases, and 7 bases lay in between. Germline V CDR1 and CDR2: SGHRS, YFSETQ. The CDR3 DNA follows: TGCGCCAGCAGCTTGGGCCCCAGCGAGCAGTACTTC. Protein product: CASSLGPSEQYF.

Notes on this clone: At the DNA level, this CDR3 is encoded by other sequences in the same sample as well. The chain couples TRBV6-1 to TRBJ1-6; D is unresolved. The CDR3 extends over 15 amino acids. V gave up 0 bases and J gave up 8 bases, with 11 bases separating them. Per germline, CDR1 MNHNS and CDR2 SASEGT. CDR3 nucleotide sequence: TGTGCCAGCAGTGAAGCGGGCAGGATCTATTCACCCCTCCACTTT. Protein product: CASSEAGRIYSPLHF.

This clone was found once. DNA of the CDR3: TGCGCCAGCAGCTTCGGCCTGACTAGCGGGGGACCACAAGAGACCCAGTACTTC. Translation: CASSFGLTSGGPQETQYF. This chain joins TRBV5-1 and TRBJ2-5, with 12 bases that match TRBD2. The CDR3 sequence is 18 residues long. Per germline, CDR1 SGHRS and CDR2 YFSETQ. The V segment lost 2 bases and the J segment 2 bases; nucleotides outside the gene matches: 10.

The V gene is TRBV5-4, the J gene TRBJ1-5; a weak D match, TRBD1 (6 bases). This CDR3 contains 13 residues. The V gene lost 4 bases and the J gene lost 5 bases, with 10 bases spanning the gap. Germline lookup yields CDR1 SGHNT and CDR2 YYREEE (reference sequence). The DNA for the CDR3 is TGTGCCAGCAGCACACAGGGTGATCAGCCCCAGCATTTT. Residues: CASSTQGDQPQHF.

This chain links TRBV28 with TRBJ2-1; 11 bases agree with TRBD2. The CDR3 runs 18 residues. Unmatched junction bases numbered 22, after V lost 6 bases and J lost 12 bases. Germline V lookup: CDR1 MDHEN, CDR2 SYDVKM. The DNA for the CDR3 is TGTGCCAGCAGCCCTAGCGCCCCGGGACAGACTAGCGGGAAGGGGCAGTTCTTC. This gives the protein CASSPSAPGQTSGKGQFF.

The V gene is TRBV11-2, the J gene TRBJ1-4; TRBD1 aligns across 8 bases. Germline values: CDR1 SGHAT, CDR2 FQNNGV. The CDR3 extends over 14 amino acids. The V segment lost 5 bases and the J segment 6 bases; nucleotides outside the gene matches: 5. The CDR3 DNA is TGTGCCAGCAGCCGGGACAGGCTTTATGAAAAACTGTTTTTT. It encodes CASSRDRLYEKLFF. Full variable domain (missing parts from reference TRBV11-2 and TRBJ1-4): EAGVAQSPRYKIIEKRQSVAFWCNPISGHATLYWYQQILGQGPKLLIQFQNNGVVDDSQLPKDRFSAERLKGVDSTLKIQPAKLEDSAVYLCASSRDRLYEKLFFGSGTQLSVL.

V is TRBV11-3 and J is TRBJ1-2; D remains unclear. Germline V gene sequence: CDR1 SGHNT, CDR2 YENEEA. Trimming stripped 3 bases from V and 5 bases from J, with 19 bases between. The CDR3 has 16 residues. For the CDR3, the DNA is TGTGCCAGCAGCTTCTGGGAGGGTTTGTTTTGGTATGGCTACACCTTC. Translated: CASSFWEGLFWYGYTF. Full variable domain (outside the CDR3, taken from reference TRBV11-3 and TRBJ1-2): EAGVVQSPRYKIIEKKQPVAFWCNPISGHNTLYWYLQNLGQGPELLIRYENEEAVDDSQLPKDRFSAERLKGVDSTLKIQPAELGDSAVYLCASSFWEGLFWYGYTFGSGTRLTVV.

V is TRBV11-2 and J is TRBJ2-2; weak D call: TRBD2 (5 bases). The CDR3 totals 14 residues. The germline CDR1 and CDR2 sequences are SGHAT and FQNNGV. The V end lost 7 bases, the J end lost 4 bases, and 13 bases lay between the germline ends. CDR3 protein: CASTPVRATGELFF. As DNA, the CDR3 is TGTGCCAGCACCCCAGTGCGGGCCACCGGGGAGCTGTTTTTT.

This clone appeared once. This chain joins TRBV6-5 and TRBJ1-2; TRBD1 is a possible D gene (6 bases). From germline, CDR1 is MNHEY and CDR2 SVGAGI. Trimming took off 4 bases at V and 7 bases at J, with 10 bases between the two ends. The CDR3 totals 12 residues. For the CDR3, the DNA is TGTGCCAGCAGTTGGGCAGGGGCTGGCTACACCTTC. This translates into CASSWAGAGYTF.

This chain connects TRBV7-8 to TRBJ2-3; 10 positions agree with TRBD2. This CDR3 is built from 20 residues. Germline V gene data show CDR1 as SGHVS and CDR2 as FQNEAQ. V gave up 3 bases and J gave up 0 bases; unmatched junction bases: 15. DNA of the CDR3: TGTGCCAGCAGCTTCCCTAGCGGGGGACTCATTCGTGCTAGCACAGATACGCAGTATTTT. Protein: CASSFPSGGLIRASTDTQYF.